Listed here are 30 T cell receptor beta chains from one sample, sequenced in a study of cytotoxic CD8 clonotypes in ibrutinib-treated CLL. Here immunoSEQ multiplex PCR was the method, and the copy in TCRdb shows in-frame clones only, minus some. The table has some 140,000 clones, under 95% seen once. The sequenced sample was PBMCs, obtained after 12 months of ibrutinib treatment. These receptors all come from a human donor with chronic lymphocytic leukemia.

This clone was seen once. The genes are TRBV5-4 and TRBJ2-5; 9 nucleotides match TRBD2. CDR3 size: 15 residues. Unmatched junction bases numbered 10, after V lost 5 bases and J lost 5 bases. CDR1 is SGHNT and CDR2 is YYREEE in the germline V gene (reference sequence). The CDR3, as DNA: TGTGCCAGCAGTGGGGGACTAGCCAGTTTGGAGACCCAGTACTTC. Its protein is CASSGGLASLETQYF.

This clone has a handful of counts. V and J are TRBV7-3 and TRBJ2-5, with D tentatively TRBD1 or TRBD2 (6 bases each). The CDR3 contains 13 residues. V lost 5 bases, J lost 7 bases, and 14 bases lay in between. Looked up from germline, CDR1 is SGHTA and CDR2 is FQGTGA. The CDR3 DNA is TGTGCCAGCAGCCCCCAGGGGCGGGGGACCCAGTACTTC. Translated, it gives CASSPQGRGTQYF.

V usage is TRBV28 and J usage is TRBJ2-7; D is perhaps TRBD1 (5 bases). The CDR3 contains 15 residues. In germline, CDR1 is MDHEN, CDR2 SYDVKM. V dropped 4 bases and J dropped 3 bases, with 16 bases sitting between them. The CDR3 DNA follows: TGTGCCAGCAGTTCCCCACAGGCAGGACGCTACGAGCAGTACTTC. This codes for CASSSPQAGRYEQYF. Complete variable domain (other parts from reference TRBV28 and TRBJ2-7): DVKVTQSSRYLVKRTGEKVFLECVQDMDHENMFWYRQDPGLGLRLIYFSYDVKMKEKGDIPEGYSVSREKKERFSLILESASTNQTSMYLCASSSPQAGRYEQYFGPGTRLTVT.

The CDR3 coding sequence is TGTGCCAGCTCACGGGGACTAGCGGGAGAAAATGAGCAGTTCTTC. Its translation is CASSRGLAGENEQFF. V is TRBV18 and J is TRBJ2-1; TRBD2 aligns across 14 bases. Germline lookup yields CDR1 KGHSH and CDR2 LQKENI. Trimming took 4 bases from V and 7 from J; bases not matched to a gene: 3. This CDR3 has 15 amino acids.

The gene calls are TRBV29-1 and TRBJ2-7, with D possibly being TRBD2 (5 bases). The CDR3 is made up of 13 amino acids. Between the trimmed V and J ends, which lost 1 base and 2 bases, there was a span of 9 bases. Germline V gives CDR1 SQVTM, CDR2 ANQGSEA. DNA for the CDR3: TGCAGCGTTGAAGTCGGGGAAACCTACGAGCAGTACTTC. Amino acids: CSVEVGETYEQYF.

V gene TRBV28 combines with J gene TRBJ2-7, with 8 bases identical to TRBD2. CDR1 is MDHEN and CDR2 is SYDVKM in the germline V gene. The CDR3 is 14 amino acids. V shed 6 bases, J shed 2 bases, and the junction held 6 bases outside the gene matches. The DNA of the CDR3 is TGTGCCAGCAGCCTAAGCGGGAGCCCCTACGAGCAGTACTTC. Translated, it gives CASSLSGSPYEQYF.

The chain employs TRBV29-1 and TRBJ2-5; D possibly matches TRBD1 or TRBD2 (5 bases each). Between the trimmed V and J ends, which lost 3 bases and 5 bases, there was a span of 10 bases. Per germline, CDR1 SQVTM and CDR2 ANQGSEA. The CDR3 spans 12 residues. CDR3 sequence: CSVEAWGETQYF. CDR3 DNA: TGCAGCGTTGAGGCATGGGGGGAGACCCAGTACTTC.

V is TRBV28 and J is TRBJ2-3; 8 nucleotides agree with TRBD1. V trimming: 1 base; J trimming: 6 bases; junction bases outside the gene matches: 6. CDR3 length equals 15 residues. The germline CDR1 and CDR2 sequences are MDHEN and SYDVKM. CDR3 sequence: CASSLYQGAADTQYF. CDR3 nucleotides: TGTGCCAGCAGTTTATATCAGGGGGCAGCGGATACGCAGTATTTT.

This chain connects TRBV29-1 to TRBJ2-1, with no clear D. The CDR3 extends over 11 amino acids. CDR1 is SQVTM and CDR2 is ANQGSEA in the germline V gene. V was clipped by 7 bases and J by 4 bases, with 8 bases between them. CDR3 loop: CSARAYNEQFF. The DNA of the CDR3 is TGCAGCGCCCGCGCTTACAATGAGCAGTTCTTC.

This chain links TRBV7-8 with TRBJ2-3; 11 positions match TRBD2. V gave up 1 base and J gave up 5 bases; unmatched junction bases: 5. Germline CDR1 SGHVS, CDR2 FQNEAQ. The CDR3 runs to 16 residues. CDR3 coding DNA: TGTGCCAGCAGCTTAGAACTAGCGGGAGCAAGAGATACGCAGTATTTT. Residues: CASSLELAGARDTQYF.

The rearrangement uses TRBV19 and TRBJ2-2, with D hard to call. V was trimmed by 6 bases and J by 2 bases, leaving 16 bases between them. The CDR3 loop spans 16 amino acids. Germline lookup yields CDR1 LNHDA and CDR2 SQIVND (reference sequence). CDR3 amino acids: CASSGIPSINTGELFF. Written as DNA, the CDR3 is TGTGCCAGTAGCGGTATCCCCAGCATAAACACCGGGGAGCTGTTTTTT.

The V call is TRBV27, the J call TRBJ1-5, with D possibly matching TRBD1 (5 bases). V gave up 6 bases and J gave up 3 bases, with 12 bases separating them. Germline-derived CDR1 and CDR2 are MNHEY and SMNVEV (reference sequence). The CDR3 has 14 residues. Here the CDR3 DNA reads TGTGCCAGCAGCCCTAGACAGATCAATCAGCCCCAGCATTTT. Translating it yields CASSPRQINQPQHF.

The V gene is TRBV28, the J gene TRBJ2-7, with D perhaps TRBD2 (5 bases). The V gene lost 3 bases and the J gene lost 8 bases, with 11 bases spanning the gap. The V gene's germline CDR1 is MDHEN and CDR2 SYDVKM. This CDR3 spans 12 amino acids. The CDR3 sequence is CASSLTPGKQYF. CDR3 sequence (DNA): TGTGCCAGCAGTTTGACCCCGGGGAAGCAGTACTTC.

The chain is built from TRBV7-3 and TRBJ2-7, with 16 bases lining up with TRBD2. This CDR3 contains 16 residues. V dropped 0 bases and J dropped 10; count of bases not matched to a gene: 6. The germline V gene encodes CDR1 SGHTA and CDR2 FQGTGA. The CDR3 DNA reads as TGTGCCAGCAGCTTAACTTCGGGACTAGCGGGAGGGCCCCAGTACTTC. This sequence encodes CASSLTSGLAGGPQYF.

The chain is built from TRBV5-1 and TRBJ1-1; D gene unclear. CDR1 is SGHRS and CDR2 is YFSETQ in the germline V gene. This CDR3 comprises 15 residues. Trimming took off 3 bases at V and 5 bases at J, with 17 bases between the two ends. The CDR3 sequence: CASSSDGMGRTEAFF. In DNA, the CDR3 is TGCGCCAGCAGCTCGGACGGGATGGGGAGAACTGAAGCTTTCTTT.

The V gene is TRBV15, the J gene TRBJ2-7; D assignment may be TRBD1 or TRBD2 (5 bases each). The CDR3 consists of 16 residues. Germline assignment: CDR1 LNHNV and CDR2 YYDKDF (reference sequence). Trimming cost V 0 bases and J 2 bases, with 14 bases left between them. In DNA form, the CDR3 reads TGTGCCACCAGCAGAGATCTGGGGGAGCCACCCTACGAGCAGTACTTC. This translates into CATSRDLGEPPYEQYF. Together with reference TRBV15 and TRBJ2-7, the CDR3 gives the full variable domain: DAMVIQNPRYQVTQFGKPVTLSCSQTLNHNVMYWYQQKSSQAPKLLFHYYDKDFNNEADTPDNFQSRRPNTSFCFLDIRSPGLGDTAMYLCATSRDLGEPPYEQYFGPGTRLTVT.

The chain is built from TRBV6-5 and TRBJ2-7; D might be TRBD1 or TRBD2, each matching 6 bases. CDR1 and CDR2 from the germline V gene are MNHEY and SVGAGI. The V gene lost 7 bases and the J gene lost 3 bases, with 19 bases spanning the gap. The CDR3 is 15 amino acids. CDR3 nucleotide sequence: TGTGCCAGCAAAGGGGGGACCGAACAGAACTACGAGCAGTACTTC. This gives the protein CASKGGTEQNYEQYF.

J is TRBJ2-3 and V is TRBV11-2, with D possibly called TRBD1 or TRBD2 (5 bases each). The CDR3 is 15 residues long. From germline, CDR1 is SGHAT and CDR2 FQNNGV. The V end was cut by 4 bases, the J end by 0 bases, with 11 bases between. As DNA, the CDR3 is TGTGCCAGCAGCTCCGGGACGGGTAGCACAGATACGCAGTATTTT. It codes for CASSSGTGSTDTQYF.

A note on this clone: Relative to the germline gene, one junction end is altered; a read error may explain this. CDR3 protein: CASSLGAVPTDTQYF. The CDR3 nucleotides are TGTGCTAGCAGCTTAGGGGCGGTACCCACAGATACGCAGTATTTT. The chain joins TRBV7-7 to TRBJ2-3, with a tentative D call TRBD1 (5 bases). In germline, CDR1 is SSHAT, CDR2 FNYEAQ (reference sequence). This CDR3 spans 15 amino acids.

J is TRBJ2-2 and V is TRBV18; D unresolved. CDR1 is KGHSH and CDR2 is LQKENI in the germline V gene. The CDR3 extends over 16 amino acids. Trimming cost V 1 base and J 2 bases, with 11 bases left between them. CDR3 sequence: CASSPRSGDNTGELFF. For the CDR3, the DNA is TGTGCCAGCTCACCACGGTCAGGCGATAACACCGGGGAGCTGTTTTTT.

The chain employs TRBV9 and TRBJ1-4; D is unresolved. The CDR3 is 15 amino acids. Trimming took 0 bases from V and 7 from J, leaving 13 bases between them. Germline CDR1 is SGDLS and CDR2 is YYNGEE. CDR3 amino acids: CASSVGVDEGEKLFF. The CDR3 nucleotides are TGTGCCAGCAGCGTAGGAGTCGACGAGGGTGAAAAACTGTTTTTT.

The chain uses TRBV28 and TRBJ2-7; tentatively, D is TRBD1 (6 bases). Trimming pared 5 bases from V and 2 bases from J, leaving 16 bases between. Per germline, CDR1 MDHEN and CDR2 SYDVKM. CDR3 size: 15 residues. Written as DNA, the CDR3 is TGTGCCAGCAGTAGACCCGGGACACAGGCCTACGAGCAGTACTTC. Translating it yields CASSRPGTQAYEQYF. The full variable domain, rest sourced from reference TRBV28 and TRBJ2-7, is DVKVTQSSRYLVKRTGEKVFLECVQDMDHENMFWYRQDPGLGLRLIYFSYDVKMKEKGDIPEGYSVSREKKERFSLILESASTNQTSMYLCASSRPGTQAYEQYFGPGTRLTVT.

A few counts support this clone. This sequence joins TRBV19 and TRBJ2-3; D possibly corresponds to TRBD1 (5 bases). CDR3 length: 15 amino acids. Germline CDR1 LNHDA, CDR2 SQIVND (reference sequence). With 2 bases removed from V and 5 bases from J, the gap between germline ends came to 14 bases. The CDR3 DNA is TGTGCCAGTAGTATATTTCAGGGTGGTATAGATACGCAGTATTTT. Its translation is CASSIFQGGIDTQYF.

This chain links TRBV6-5 with TRBJ2-7; possible D gene TRBD1, 6 bases. The CDR3 has 15 amino acids. Germline V gene sequence: CDR1 MNHEY, CDR2 SVGAGI. Trimming left V 1 base short and J 5 bases short, with 15 bases between. For the CDR3, the DNA is TGTGCCAGCAGTTACTTTATGACAGGACCCCACGAGCAGTACTTC. Amino acid sequence: CASSYFMTGPHEQYF.

The chain couples TRBV28 to TRBJ2-1, with D unclear. Trimming pared 7 bases from V and 0 bases from J, leaving 10 bases between. The CDR3 has 14 amino acids. The germline gives CDR1 MDHEN, CDR2 SYDVKM. The CDR3 spells CASTMTASYNEQFF. In DNA, the CDR3 is TGTGCCAGCACGATGACGGCCTCCTACAATGAGCAGTTCTTC.

V is TRBV6-6 and J is TRBJ2-4; D is undetermined. This CDR3 comprises 14 residues. The V gene's germline CDR1 is MNHNY and CDR2 SVGAGI (reference sequence). V gave up 6 bases and J gave up 8 bases, with 17 bases separating them. The CDR3 is CASSPTASWDIQYF. As DNA, the CDR3 is TGTGCCAGCAGCCCAACGGCTAGTTGGGACATTCAGTACTTC.

The V call is TRBV2, the J call TRBJ2-1, with D perhaps TRBD2 (6 bases). The germline V gene encodes CDR1 SNHLY and CDR2 FYNNEI. The CDR3 runs 16 residues. The V end was cut by 6 bases, the J end by 0 bases, with 15 bases between. CDR3 nucleotides: TGTGCCAGCAGCATTCTAGCGCCTAACTCCTACAATGAGCAGTTCTTC. Its protein is CASSILAPNSYNEQFF.

The chain is built from TRBV29-1 and TRBJ2-1; D tentatively fits TRBD1 or TRBD2 (6 bases each). The CDR3 consists of 15 residues. Per germline, CDR1 SQVTM and CDR2 ANQGSEA. Trimming removed 5 bases from V and 4 bases from J, with 18 bases in between. In DNA, the CDR3 is TGCAGCGTTCAAGGTATGGGGGGCGCGTACAATGAGCAGTTCTTC. Protein sequence: CSVQGMGGAYNEQFF.

This clone was recorded once. The gene calls are TRBV7-9 and TRBJ2-7; 13 bases are a match to TRBD2. Germline V lookup: CDR1 SEHNR, CDR2 FQNEAQ (reference sequence). The CDR3 sequence is 16 residues long. Losses at the gene ends were 5 bases for V and 4 bases for J; bases not matched to a gene: 8. The CDR3 loop is CASSALRTSGSYEQYF. CDR3 bases: TGTGCCAGCAGCGCGCTTAGGACTAGCGGGAGTTACGAGCAGTACTTC.

The chain combines TRBV7-9 with TRBJ2-3, with 7 bases lining up with TRBD1. This CDR3 is built from 13 residues. From germline, CDR1 is SEHNR and CDR2 FQNEAQ (reference sequence). V was pared by 2 bases and J by 6 bases, with 2 bases of the junction left unmatched. CDR3 in amino acids: CASSLTGEDTQYF. CDR3 nucleotides: TGTGCCAGCAGCTTAACAGGGGAGGATACGCAGTATTTT.